Sequencing of this T cell receptor (beta chain) was carried out in a study of regulatory T cells in long-lasting Graves disease (dated by TCRdb to about 2021). General notes on the study: In the newly diagnosed Graves' disease group, patients had been taking antithyroid drugs for less than 3 months. Persistent Graves' disease patients were compared with newly diagnosed Graves' disease patients by peripheral blood TCR sequencing and RNA sequencing. The study was registered as a clinical trial and conducted in China. A total of approximately 35 samples were covered by TCR sequencing, comprising some 13 persistent and around 20 newly diagnosed Graves' disease patients. The full study reports these points: Persistent patients shared more public clonotypes among themselves (around 2,500) than newly diagnosed patients did (approximately 970). Sequencing and analysis were limited to the TCR beta chain. Lower TCR Shannon entropy and fewer highly expanded clones were observed in persistent Graves' disease patients than in newly diagnosed patients, which suggested clonal expansion. The authors acknowledged the small sample size as a limitation that may reduce accuracy. The study examined only peripheral blood because the primary lesion, thyroid tissue, could not be accessed. Persistent disease showed preferential use of TRBV28, TRBJ1-2 and TRBJ2-5, whereas newly diagnosed disease favored TRBV20-1 and TRBJ2-1.

CDR1 and CDR2, per the germline V gene (reference sequence), are DFQATT and SNEGSKA. From the cysteine through the phenylalanine, the CDR3 covers 15 amino acids. Only the CDR3 part of the read is kept: 45 bases, read in frame from the first base. Deletion took 3 bases off V and 0 bases off J, with a span of 13 bases between the germline ends. This clonotype was detected many times. It has no known antigen specificity. No base qualities exist here, and no much larger clone lies one base off it. Explained via the paper, the time point label denotes: newly diagnosed GD, antithyroid drugs for less than 3 months. For both TCR sequencing and RNA sequencing, RNA was extracted from PBMCs using TRIzol. Graves' disease was diagnosed according to American Thyroid Association guidelines. Recruitment of patients was carried out at an endocrinology department in Xi'an, China. From each patient, around 8.3 milliliters of peripheral blood was collected into an EDTA anticoagulant tube. Ficoll Paque Plus density gradient separation was used to isolate PBMCs, and no further T cell sorting was performed. An Agilent 2100 Bioanalyzer and agarose gel were used to assess RNA quality, and a NanoDrop 2000 was used to measure RNA concentration.

Libraries were built with multiplex PCR. Sequencing took place on an Illumina HiSeq 4000. To build TCR beta libraries, CDR3 regions were amplified by Arm-PCR using iRepertoire HTBI primers. Gel purification was performed on PCR products prior to sequencing. On the authors' methods: A total of 62 TRBV and some 13 TRBJ segments were identified across samples and were used for gene usage analysis of CDR3 amino acid clonotypes. COPE and FqMerger were used to merge filtered high-quality paired reads into contigs. BLAST was used to align contigs to IMGT TRBV, TRBD and TRBJ reference genes, with CDR3 defined following IMGT. Any clonotype with a frequency above 0.1% was counted as a highly expanded clone. Shannon entropy served as the measure of repertoire diversity, while the Gini coefficient captured V-J evenness. A clonotype found in more than one individual was treated as public. Clones were called with MiXCR by TCRdb after fastp trimmed the public reads at Q25, and only in-frame beta chains were retained. All rows with the same CDR3 protein become a single entry with the most common DNA and genes. None of the V and J calls come from the authors' own analysis; TCRdb made them. Here the sample has more than 300,000 distinct CDR3 sequences; 12% occur a single time. The biggest ten clones account for approximately 17% of the sample.

These data are also associated with another study on T cells in Graves' hyperthyroidism and ophthalmopathy. The second source states: A patient counted as having stable Graves' hyperthyroidism if no progression to ophthalmopathy occurred over 18 months of follow-up. Hyperthyroidism patients were newly diagnosed, had a disease duration of under 2 months, and were aged 18 to 65 years. Patients with uncontrolled infections, other autoimmune diseases, pregnancy or lactation were excluded. Diagnoses were based on clinical symptoms, serum thyroxine and TRAb, thyroid ultrasound and orbital computed tomography. The TCR CDR3 was subjected to a first round of RT-PCR using the HTBI primer set and the Qiagen OneStep RT-PCR kit. Most expanded thyroid clonotypes (frequency above 0.001) were also detected in blood, suggesting blood repertoires may reflect thyroid immune responses. In cross-validation, a model built on a 13 V-J signature told ophthalmopathy apart from stable hyperthyroidism with over 85% sensitivity and about 81% specificity, and in testing the same model reached 80%/75%. In validation, the model predicted progression to ophthalmopathy with about 71% sensitivity and around 72% specificity, a median of about 6.7 months before onset. To identify TCR V-J signatures that set the groups apart, the researchers used a discovery cohort of about a hundred patients, made up of approximately 43 with Graves' ophthalmopathy and 57 with stable Graves' hyperthyroidism. An independent validation cohort of around 19 hyperthyroidism patients and about 15 patients who later progressed to ophthalmopathy tested prospective prediction of ophthalmopathy. For training and testing, the 100 patients in the discovery cohort were randomly divided in a 7:3 ratio. The study also compared thyroid tissue and blood T-cell repertoires from over 5 Graves' hyperthyroidism patients. Following sampling, methimazole starting at 30 mg daily was given to hyperthyroidism patients, and high-dose intravenous methylprednisolone was given to ophthalmopathy patients. Libraries were constructed in a second round of multiplex PCR, after which size selection and purification were carried out. Sequencing of the libraries was done on an Illumina HiSeq2000 using paired-end 100 bp reads. Raw data were processed with SOAPnuke, discarding reads with adapters, uncalled bases, mean Phred below 15, or no exact constant-primer or identifier match. High-quality paired reads were merged using COPE v1.2.5, and each unique nucleotide sequence was defined as a clonotype. MiTCR v1.1 was used to align the clonotypes against IMGT TRBV, TRBD and TRBJ reference segments. Analysis was restricted to V-J combinations with a frequency above 0.0001, which covered 99.2% of repertoires. The TCS score was defined as the ratio of F50 (clonal expansion) to E x V (chaos), calculated using BLOSUM62-based TCRdist between CDR3 peptides within each V-J. Welch's t-statistics and random forest reduced 500 to 550 V-J features to under 15, which were used in a naive Bayes classifier (R e1071). Sample size was not statistically predetermined, and investigators were not blinded to group allocation. The paper describes TCR Vbeta CDR3 sequencing of around 140 peripheral blood samples, made up of fewer than 50 ophthalmopathy patients, 70 to 75 hyperthyroidism patients and 17 progressor patients.

The source of this sequence is a woman between 18 and 30 years old with Graves disease. Donor details come from another sample of the same person, matched by shared clones. The sequence joins TRBV20-1 to TRBJ2-3; the D gene is perhaps TRBD1, on 6 matching bases. Sequencing was performed on peripheral blood mononuclear cells (PBMCs), taken at new diagnosis, from a patient treated with antithyroid drugs. The DNA sequence follows: TGCAGTGCTAGGGCCCGTCAGGGGAGCACAGATACGCAGTATTTT. Translated, this is CSARARQGSTDTQYF.